This TCR beta chain comes out of a study of a mutant IDH1 vaccine in newly diagnosed glioma. Study at large: Averaging approximately 42 years of age, treated patients were around 60% male and roughly 40% female. General study findings and limits: It seemed that pseudoprogression was not linked to changes in the top peripheral T cell clonotypes. The study observed vaccine-induced immune responses in roughly 93% of patients.

TCRdb's table, derived via immunoSEQ multiplex PCR, lists solely in-frame clones and lacks some. Of under 90,000 clones listed, around 74% are singletons. Remarks on this clone: Antigen: not known.

Time point: baseline, week 1 (first vaccination visit). Treatment given: pre-vaccination baseline after standard-of-care therapy. The germline gives CDR1 MNHEY, CDR2 SMNVEV (reference sequence). The CDR3 is made up of 14 amino acids. V was pared by 5 bases and J by 4 bases, with 6 bases of the junction left unmatched. The receptor was derived from a middle-aged man with glioma. V and J are TRBV27 and TRBJ2-5; 8 bases agree with TRBD1. The source was PBMCs, collected from a glioma patient treated with radiotherapy, temozolomide or both. The CDR3 DNA reads as TGTGCCAGCAGTAGTCAGGGGGCGGGAGAGACCCAGTACTTC. It is translated as CASSSQGAGETQYF.